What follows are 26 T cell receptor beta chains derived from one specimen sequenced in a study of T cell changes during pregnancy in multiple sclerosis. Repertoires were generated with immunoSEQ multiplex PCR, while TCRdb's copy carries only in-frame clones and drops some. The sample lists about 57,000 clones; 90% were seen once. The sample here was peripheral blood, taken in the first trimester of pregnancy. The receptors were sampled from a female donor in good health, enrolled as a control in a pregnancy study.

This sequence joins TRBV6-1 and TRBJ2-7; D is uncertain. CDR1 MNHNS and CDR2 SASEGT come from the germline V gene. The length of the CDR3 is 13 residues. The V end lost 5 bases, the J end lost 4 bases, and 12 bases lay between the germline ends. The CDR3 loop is CASSPRFVYEQYF. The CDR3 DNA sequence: TGTGCCAGCAGTCCGCGTTTTGTATACGAGCAGTACTTC.

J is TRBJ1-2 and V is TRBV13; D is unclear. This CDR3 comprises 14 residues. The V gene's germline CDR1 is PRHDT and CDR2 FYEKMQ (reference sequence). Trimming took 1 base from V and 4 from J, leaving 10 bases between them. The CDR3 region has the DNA TGTGCCAGCAGCTTAGACGTTGGAGGCTATGGCTACACCTTC. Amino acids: CASSLDVGGYGYTF.

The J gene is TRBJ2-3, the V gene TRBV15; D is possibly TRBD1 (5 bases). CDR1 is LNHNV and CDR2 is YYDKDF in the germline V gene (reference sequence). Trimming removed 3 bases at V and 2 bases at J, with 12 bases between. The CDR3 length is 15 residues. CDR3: CATSSGAFITDTQYF. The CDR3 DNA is TGTGCCACCAGCAGTGGGGCGTTCATCACAGATACGCAGTATTTT.

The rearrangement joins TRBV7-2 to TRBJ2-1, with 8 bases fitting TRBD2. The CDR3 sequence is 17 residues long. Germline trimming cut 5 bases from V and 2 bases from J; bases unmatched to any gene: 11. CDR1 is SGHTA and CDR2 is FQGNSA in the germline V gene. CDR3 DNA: TGTGCCAGCAGCCCAAGAGGGAGCGGGAGCGCCTACAATGAGCAGTTCTTC. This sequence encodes CASSPRGSGSAYNEQFF.

For the CDR3, the DNA is TGTGCCAGCAGCTCCTTAGGGACAGTTCTCCTCGAGCAGTACTTC. This sequence encodes CASSSLGTVLLEQYF. This chain uses TRBV27 with TRBJ2-7; 7 bases fit TRBD1. Germline-derived CDR1 and CDR2 are MNHEY and SMNVEV (reference sequence). The CDR3 extends over 15 amino acids. V dropped 6 bases and J dropped 6; count of bases not matched to a gene: 14.

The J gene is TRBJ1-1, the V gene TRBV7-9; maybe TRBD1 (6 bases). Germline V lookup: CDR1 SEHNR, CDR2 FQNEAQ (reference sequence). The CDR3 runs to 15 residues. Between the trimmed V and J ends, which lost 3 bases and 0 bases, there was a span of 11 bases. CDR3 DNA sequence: TGTGCCAGCAGCTTTAGTCAGGGGCTGAACACTGAAGCTTTCTTT. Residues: CASSFSQGLNTEAFF. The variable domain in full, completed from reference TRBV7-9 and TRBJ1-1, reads DTGVSQNPRHKITKRGQNVTFRCDPISEHNRLYWYRQTLGQGPEFLTYFQNEAQLEKSRLLSDRFSAERPKGSFSTLEIQRTEQGDSAMYLCASSFSQGLNTEAFFGQGTRLTVV.

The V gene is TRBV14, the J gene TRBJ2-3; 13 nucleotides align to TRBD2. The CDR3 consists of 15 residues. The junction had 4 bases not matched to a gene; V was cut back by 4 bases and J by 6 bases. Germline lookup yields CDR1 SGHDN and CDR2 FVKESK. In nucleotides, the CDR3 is TGTGCCAGCAGCCTTCGGACTAGCGGGAGCGATACGCAGTATTTT. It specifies CASSLRTSGSDTQYF.

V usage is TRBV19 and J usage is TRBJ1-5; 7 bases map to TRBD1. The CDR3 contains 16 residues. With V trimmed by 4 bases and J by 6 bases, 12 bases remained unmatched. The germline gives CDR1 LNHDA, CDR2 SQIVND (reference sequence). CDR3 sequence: CASSSGTALLGQPQHF. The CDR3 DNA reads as TGTGCCAGTAGTAGCGGGACAGCGTTATTGGGTCAGCCCCAGCATTTT.

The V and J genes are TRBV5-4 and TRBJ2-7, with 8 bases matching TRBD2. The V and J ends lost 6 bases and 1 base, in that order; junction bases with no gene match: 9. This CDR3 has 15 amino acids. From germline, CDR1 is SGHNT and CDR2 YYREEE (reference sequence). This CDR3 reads CASTRGGTSSYEQYF. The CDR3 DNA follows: TGTGCCAGCACCCGGGGGGGGACCTCTTCCTACGAGCAGTACTTC.

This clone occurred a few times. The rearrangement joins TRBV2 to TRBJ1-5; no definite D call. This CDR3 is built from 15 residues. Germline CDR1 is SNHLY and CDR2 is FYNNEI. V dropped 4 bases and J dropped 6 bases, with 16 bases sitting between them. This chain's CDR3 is CASSVGRAEGQPQHF. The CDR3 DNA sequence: TGTGCCAGCAGTGTGGGGAGGGCAGAAGGTCAGCCCCAGCATTTT.

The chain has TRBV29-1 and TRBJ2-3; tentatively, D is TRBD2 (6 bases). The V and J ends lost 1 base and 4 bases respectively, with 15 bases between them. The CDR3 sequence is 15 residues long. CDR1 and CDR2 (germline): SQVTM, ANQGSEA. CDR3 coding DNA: TGCAGCGTTGAAGGGCGGTCGGGAGTCGCAGATACGCAGTATTTT. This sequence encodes CSVEGRSGVADTQYF.

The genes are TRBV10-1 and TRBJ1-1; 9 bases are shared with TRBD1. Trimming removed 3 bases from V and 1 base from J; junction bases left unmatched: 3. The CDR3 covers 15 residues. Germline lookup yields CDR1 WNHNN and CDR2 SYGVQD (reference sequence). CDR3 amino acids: CASSDPGQGNTEAFF. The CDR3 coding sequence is TGCGCCAGCAGTGATCCGGGACAGGGGAACACTGAAGCTTTCTTT.

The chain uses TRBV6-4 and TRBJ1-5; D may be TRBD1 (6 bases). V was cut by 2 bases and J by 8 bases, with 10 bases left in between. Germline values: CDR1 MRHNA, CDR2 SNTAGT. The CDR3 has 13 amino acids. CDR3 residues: CASSDRGGEPQHF. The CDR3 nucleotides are TGTGCCAGCAGTGACAGGGGGGGGGAGCCCCAGCATTTT.

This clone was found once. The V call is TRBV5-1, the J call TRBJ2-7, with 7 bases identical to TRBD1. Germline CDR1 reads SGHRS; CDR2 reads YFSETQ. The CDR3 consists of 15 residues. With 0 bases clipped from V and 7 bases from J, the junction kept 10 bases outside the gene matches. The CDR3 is CASSLEDRRLREQYF. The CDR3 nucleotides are TGCGCCAGCAGCTTGGAGGACAGGCGGCTTCGGGAGCAGTACTTC.

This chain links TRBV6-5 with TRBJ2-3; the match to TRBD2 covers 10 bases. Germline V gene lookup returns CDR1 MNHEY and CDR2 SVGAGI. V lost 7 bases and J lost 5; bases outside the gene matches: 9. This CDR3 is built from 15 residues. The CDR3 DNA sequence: TGTGCCAGCATCCCGAGCGGGGGGGATGGAGATACGCAGTATTTT. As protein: CASIPSGGDGDTQYF.

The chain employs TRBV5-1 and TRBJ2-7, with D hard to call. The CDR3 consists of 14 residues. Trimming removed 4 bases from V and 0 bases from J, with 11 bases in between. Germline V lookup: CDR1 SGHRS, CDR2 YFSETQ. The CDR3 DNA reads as TGCGCCAGCAGCGGCGGTCCCGGCTCCTACGAGCAGTACTTC. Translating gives CASSGGPGSYEQYF. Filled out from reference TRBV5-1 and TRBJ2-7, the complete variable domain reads KAGVTQTPRYLIKTRGQQVTLSCSPISGHRSVSWYQQTPGQGLQFLFEYFSETQRNKGNFPGRFSGRQFSNSRSEMNVSTLELGDSALYLCASSGGPGSYEQYFGPGTRLTVT.

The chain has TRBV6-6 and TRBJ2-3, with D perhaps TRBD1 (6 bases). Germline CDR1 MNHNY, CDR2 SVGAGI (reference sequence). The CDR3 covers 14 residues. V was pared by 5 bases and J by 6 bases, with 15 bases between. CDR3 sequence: CASSTGLVRDTQYF. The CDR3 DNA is TGTGCCAGCAGTACAGGGCTAGTTCGGGATACGCAGTATTTT.

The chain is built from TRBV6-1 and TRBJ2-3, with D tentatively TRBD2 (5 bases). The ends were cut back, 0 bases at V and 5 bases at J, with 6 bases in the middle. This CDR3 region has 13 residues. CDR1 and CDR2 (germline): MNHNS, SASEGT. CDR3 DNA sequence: TGTGCCAGCAGTGAAGCAGGAGGAGATACGCAGTATTTT. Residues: CASSEAGGDTQYF.

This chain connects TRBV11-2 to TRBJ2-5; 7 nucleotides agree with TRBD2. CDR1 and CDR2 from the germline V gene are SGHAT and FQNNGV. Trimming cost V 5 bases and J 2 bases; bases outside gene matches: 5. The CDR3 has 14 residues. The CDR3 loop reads CASSKDGGQETQYF. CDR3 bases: TGTGCCAGCAGCAAAGACGGGGGGCAAGAGACCCAGTACTTC. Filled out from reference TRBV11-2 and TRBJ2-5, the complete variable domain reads EAGVAQSPRYKIIEKRQSVAFWCNPISGHATLYWYQQILGQGPKLLIQFQNNGVVDDSQLPKDRFSAERLKGVDSTLKIQPAKLEDSAVYLCASSKDGGQETQYFGPGTRLLVL.

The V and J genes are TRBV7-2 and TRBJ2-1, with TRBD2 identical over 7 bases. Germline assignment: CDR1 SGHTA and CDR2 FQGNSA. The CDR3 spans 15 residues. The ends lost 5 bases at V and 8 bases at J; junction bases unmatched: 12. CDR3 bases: TGTGCCAGCAGCCGTTCAGGGACTACGGGCGATGAGCAGTTCTTC. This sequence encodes CASSRSGTTGDEQFF.

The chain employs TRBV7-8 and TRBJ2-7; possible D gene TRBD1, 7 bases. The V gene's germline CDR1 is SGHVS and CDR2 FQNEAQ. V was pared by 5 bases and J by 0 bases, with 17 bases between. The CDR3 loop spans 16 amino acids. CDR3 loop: CASSLGGGTASYEQYF. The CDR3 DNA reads TGTGCCAGCAGCCTGGGGGGTGGGACAGCCTCCTACGAGCAGTACTTC.

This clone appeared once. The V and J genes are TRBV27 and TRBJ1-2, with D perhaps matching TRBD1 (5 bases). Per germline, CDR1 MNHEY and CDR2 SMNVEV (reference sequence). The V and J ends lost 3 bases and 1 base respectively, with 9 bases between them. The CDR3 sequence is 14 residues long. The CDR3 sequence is CASSFSRDNYGYTF. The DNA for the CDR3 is TGTGCCAGCAGTTTTTCCAGGGATAACTATGGCTACACCTTC.

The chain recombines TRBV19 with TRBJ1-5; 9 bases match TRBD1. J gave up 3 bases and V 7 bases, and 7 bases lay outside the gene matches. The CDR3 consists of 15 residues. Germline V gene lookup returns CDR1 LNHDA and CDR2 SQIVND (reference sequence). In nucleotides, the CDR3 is TGTGCCAGTACCCGGACAGGGGCCCCCAATCAGCCCCAGCATTTT. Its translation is CASTRTGAPNQPQHF.

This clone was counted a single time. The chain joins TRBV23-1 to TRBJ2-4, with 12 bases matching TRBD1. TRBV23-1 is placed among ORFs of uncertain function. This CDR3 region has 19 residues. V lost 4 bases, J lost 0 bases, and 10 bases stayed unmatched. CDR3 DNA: TGCGCCAGCAGTCTAGACCGGGACAGGGGGCGAGAAGCCAAAAACATTCAGTACTTC. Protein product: CASSLDRDRGREAKNIQYF.

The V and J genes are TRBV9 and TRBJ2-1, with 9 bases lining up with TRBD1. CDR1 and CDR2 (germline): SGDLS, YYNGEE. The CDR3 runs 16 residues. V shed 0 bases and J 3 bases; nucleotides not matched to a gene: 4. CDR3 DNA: TGTGCCAGCAGCGTAGGGCGGACAGGGGTCTACAATGAGCAGTTCTTC. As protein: CASSVGRTGVYNEQFF.

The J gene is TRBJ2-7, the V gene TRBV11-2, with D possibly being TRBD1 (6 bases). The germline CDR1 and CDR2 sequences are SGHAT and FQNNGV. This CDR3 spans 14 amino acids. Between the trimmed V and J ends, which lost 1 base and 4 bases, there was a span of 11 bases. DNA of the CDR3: TGTGCCAGCAGCTTAGTGACAGGTAATTACGAGCAGTACTTC. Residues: CASSLVTGNYEQYF.